The rows below give T cell receptor beta chains drawn from one sample of a study of T cell repertoires in cytomegalovirus infection. TCRdb analysed the reads with MiXCR anew, one entry per CDR3 protein. The data show a few hundred thousand distinct CDR3 sequences, roughly 23% seen once. Sequencing was done on a sample of CD8+ T cells from PBMCs. These receptors originate from a human donor in good health (CMV status not recorded). Some clones in this sample may be carry-over from other donors' samples. Both conserved end residues are part of each CDR3. A D gene is named only where the DNA matches it firmly. A clone size is listed for some rows: how often the clone was seen (once, few, many), or a class if it is expanded.

>TRBV20-1|NA|TRBJ2-1|NA
CSARAPPSTYNEQFF
TGCAGTGCTAGAGCCCCCCCGTCTACCTACAATGAGCAGTTCTTC
>TRBV7-9|TRBD1|TRBJ1-1|few
CASSVTGTVNTEAFF
TGTGCCAGCAGCGTTACCGGGACAGTAAACACTGAAGCTTTCTTT
>TRBV28|TRBD1|TRBJ1-5|NA
CASTFDRGGQPQHF
TGTGCCAGCACCTTCGACAGGGGAGGTCAGCCCCAGCATTTT
>TRBV7-2|NA|TRBJ1-3|many
CASSLALSQFHSGNTIYF
TGTGCCAGCAGCTTAGCGCTCAGTCAATTCCACTCTGGAAACACCATATATTTT
>TRBV5-1|TRBD1|TRBJ1-1|few
CASSLGTGKDTEAFF
TGCGCCAGCAGCTTGGGGACAGGGAAGGACACTGAAGCTTTCTTT
>TRBV20-1|NA|TRBJ2-5|NA
CSARIGLRLRSEEETQYF
TGCAGTGCTAGGATAGGCCTACGTTTACGCTCTGAGGAGGAGACCCAGTACTTC
>TRBV7-7|NA|TRBJ2-3|many
CASSEDGSSTDTQYF
TGTGCCAGCAGCGAAGACGGATCTAGCACAGATACGCAGTATTTT
>TRBV19|NA|TRBJ1-2|few
CASSIRGGNDGYTF
TGTGCCAGTAGTATACGTGGGGGAAACGATGGCTACACCTTC
>TRBV19|TRBD1|TRBJ1-1|few
CASRGLMDTEAFF
TGTGCCTCGAGGGGGCTCATGGACACTGAAGCTTTCTTT
>TRBV9|NA|TRBJ2-6|NA
CASSVGSGANVLTF
TGTGCCAGCAGCGTAGGTTCTGGGGCCAACGTCCTGACTTTC
>TRBV7-9|TRBD1|TRBJ1-1|few
CASSLGQGVAEAFF
TGTGCCAGCAGCTTGGGACAGGGAGTCGCTGAAGCTTTCTTT
>TRBV2|NA|TRBJ1-1|NA
CASSERPNTEAFF
TGTGCCAGCAGTGAGAGGCCTAACACTGAAGCTTTCTTT
>TRBV28|NA|TRBJ2-7|NA
CASSSGPALWQYF
TGTGCCAGCAGTTCCGGGCCGGCCCTGTGGCAGTACTTC
>TRBV19|TRBD1|TRBJ2-7|few
CASSMGTGYSYEQYF
TGTGCCAGTAGTATGGGGACAGGGTACTCCTACGAGCAGTACTTC
>TRBV19|NA|TRBJ2-1|many
CASSIGDNEQFF
TGTGCCAGTAGTATTGGGGACAATGAGCAGTTCTTC
>TRBV19|NA|TRBJ1-2|NA
CASSIVEGSGYGYTF
TGTGCCAGTAGTATAGTAGAGGGATCCGGCTATGGCTACACCTTC
>TRBV12-3/TRBV12-4|TRBD1|TRBJ2-5|NA
CASSFAGTGTETQYF
TGTGCCAGCAGTTTCGCCGGGACAGGGACAGAGACCCAGTACTTC
>TRBV5-6|TRBD1|TRBJ2-7|few
CASSFWGQGAEQYF
TGTGCCAGCAGCTTCTGGGGACAGGGAGCCGAGCAGTACTTC
>TRBV7-9|NA|TRBJ2-7|NA
CASSPGGPEQYF
TGTGCCAGCAGCCCCGGAGGGCCCGAGCAGTACTTC
>TRBV2|NA|TRBJ2-3|NA
CATITANRGGTDTQYF
TGTGCCACCATTACGGCCAACAGGGGAGGAACAGATACGCAGTATTTT
>TRBV20-1|NA|TRBJ1-4|few
CSATLQGLNEKLFF
TGCAGTGCTACCCTTCAGGGGCTTAATGAAAAACTGTTTTTT
>TRBV7-9|TRBD1|TRBJ1-4|NA
CAATGTGYEKLFF
TGTGCCGCCACCGGGACAGGGTATGAAAAACTGTTTTTT
>TRBV7-2|TRBD2|TRBJ2-1|NA
CASSPSPSGGAWEQFF
TGTGCCAGCAGCCCCTCGCCTAGCGGGGGGGCCTGGGAGCAGTTCTTC
>TRBV7-8|NA|TRBJ2-2|many
CASSLAAGATGELFF
TGTGCCAGCAGCTTAGCGGCAGGGGCCACCGGGGAGCTGTTTTTT
>TRBV2|NA|TRBJ2-7|many
CASSEVDQGPYEQYF
TGTGCCAGCAGTGAGGTGGACCAAGGGCCCTACGAGCAGTACTTC